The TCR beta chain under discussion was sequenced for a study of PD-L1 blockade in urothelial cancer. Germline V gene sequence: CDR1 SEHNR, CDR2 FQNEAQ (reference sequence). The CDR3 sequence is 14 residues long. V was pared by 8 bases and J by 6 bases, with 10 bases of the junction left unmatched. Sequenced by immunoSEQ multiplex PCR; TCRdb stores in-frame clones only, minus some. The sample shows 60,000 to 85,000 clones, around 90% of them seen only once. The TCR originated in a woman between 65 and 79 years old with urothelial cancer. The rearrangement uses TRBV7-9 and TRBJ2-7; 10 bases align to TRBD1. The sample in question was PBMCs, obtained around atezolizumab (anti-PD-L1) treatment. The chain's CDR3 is CASGRGTGVGEQYF. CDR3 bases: TGTGCCAGCGGTCGAGGGACAGGGGTGGGCGAGCAGTACTTC.